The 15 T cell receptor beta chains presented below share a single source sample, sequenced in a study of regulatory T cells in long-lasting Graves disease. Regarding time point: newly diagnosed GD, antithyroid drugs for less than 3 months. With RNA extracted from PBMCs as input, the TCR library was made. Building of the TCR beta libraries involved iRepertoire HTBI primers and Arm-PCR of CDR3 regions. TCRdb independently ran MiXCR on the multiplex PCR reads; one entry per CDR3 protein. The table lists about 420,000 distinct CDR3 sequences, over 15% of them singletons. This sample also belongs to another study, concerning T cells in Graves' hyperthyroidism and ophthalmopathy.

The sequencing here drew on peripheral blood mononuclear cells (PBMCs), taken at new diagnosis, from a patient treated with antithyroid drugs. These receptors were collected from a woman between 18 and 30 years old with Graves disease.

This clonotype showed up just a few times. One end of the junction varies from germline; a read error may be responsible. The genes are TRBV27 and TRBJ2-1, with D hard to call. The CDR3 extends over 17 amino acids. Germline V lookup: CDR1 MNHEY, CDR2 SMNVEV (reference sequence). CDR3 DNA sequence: TGTGCCGGCAGTTTGTCACTGGGTATGAGCTCCTACAATGAGCAGTTCTTC. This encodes CAGSLSLGMSSYNEQFF.

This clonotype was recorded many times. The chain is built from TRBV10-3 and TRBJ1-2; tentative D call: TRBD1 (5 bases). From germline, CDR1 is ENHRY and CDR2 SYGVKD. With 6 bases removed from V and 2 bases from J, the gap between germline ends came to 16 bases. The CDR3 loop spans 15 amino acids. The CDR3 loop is CAIRRGTDGNYGYTF. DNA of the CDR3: TGTGCCATCAGGAGGGGAACAGACGGAAACTATGGCTACACCTTC.

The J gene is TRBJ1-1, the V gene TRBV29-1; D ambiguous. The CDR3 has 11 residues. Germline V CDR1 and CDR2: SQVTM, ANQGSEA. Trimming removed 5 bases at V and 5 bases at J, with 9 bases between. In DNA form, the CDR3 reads TGCAGCGTTTGGTTGGGTACTGAAGCTTTCTTT. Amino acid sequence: CSVWLGTEAFF.

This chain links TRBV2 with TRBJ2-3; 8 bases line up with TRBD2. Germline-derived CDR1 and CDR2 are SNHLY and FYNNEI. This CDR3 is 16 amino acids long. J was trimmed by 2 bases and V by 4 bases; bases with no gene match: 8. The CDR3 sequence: CASSALAAEFTDTQYF. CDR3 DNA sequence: TGTGCCAGCAGTGCACTAGCGGCCGAGTTCACAGATACGCAGTATTTT.

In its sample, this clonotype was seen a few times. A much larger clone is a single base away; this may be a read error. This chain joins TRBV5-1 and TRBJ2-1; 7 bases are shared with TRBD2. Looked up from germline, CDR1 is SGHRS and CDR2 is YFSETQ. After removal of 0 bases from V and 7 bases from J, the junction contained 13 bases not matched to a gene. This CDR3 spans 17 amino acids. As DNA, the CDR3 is TGCGCCAGCAGCTTGGCCTCGGGGGGTGGGGTTCGGAATGAGCAGTTCTTC. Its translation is CASSLASGGGVRNEQFF. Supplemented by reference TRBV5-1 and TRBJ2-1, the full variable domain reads KAGVTQTPRYLIKTRGQQVTLSCSPISGHRSVSWYQQTPGQGLQFLFEYFSETQRNKGNFPGRFSGRQFSNSRSEMNVSTLELGDSALYLCASSLASGGGVRNEQFFGPGTRLTVL.

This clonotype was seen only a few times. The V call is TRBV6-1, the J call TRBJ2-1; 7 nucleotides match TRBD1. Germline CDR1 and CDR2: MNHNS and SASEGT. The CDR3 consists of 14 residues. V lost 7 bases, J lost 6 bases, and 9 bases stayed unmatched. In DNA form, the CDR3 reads TGTGCCAGCACACCCGGGACAGAAGGCAATGAGCAGTTCTTC. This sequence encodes CASTPGTEGNEQFF.

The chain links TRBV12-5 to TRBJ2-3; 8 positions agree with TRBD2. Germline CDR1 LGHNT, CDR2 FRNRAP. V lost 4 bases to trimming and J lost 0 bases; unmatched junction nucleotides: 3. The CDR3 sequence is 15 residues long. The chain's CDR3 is CASGWPSGSTDTQYF. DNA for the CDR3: TGTGCTAGTGGTTGGCCTAGCGGGAGCACAGATACGCAGTATTTT.

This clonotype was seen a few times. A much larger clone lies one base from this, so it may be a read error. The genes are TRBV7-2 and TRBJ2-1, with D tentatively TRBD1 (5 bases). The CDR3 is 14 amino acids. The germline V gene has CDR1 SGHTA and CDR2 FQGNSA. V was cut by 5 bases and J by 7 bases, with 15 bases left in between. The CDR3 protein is CASSPLSRANEQFF. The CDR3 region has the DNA TGTGCCAGCAGCCCTCTGTCCAGGGCGAATGAGCAGTTCTTC.

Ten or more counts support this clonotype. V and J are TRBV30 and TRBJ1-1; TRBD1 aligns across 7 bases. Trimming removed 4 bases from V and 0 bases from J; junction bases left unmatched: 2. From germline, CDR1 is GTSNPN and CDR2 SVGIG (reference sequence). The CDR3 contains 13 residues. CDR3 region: CAWMGQMNTEAFF. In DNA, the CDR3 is TGTGCCTGGATGGGACAGATGAACACTGAAGCTTTCTTT.

In DNA form, the CDR3 reads TGCGCCAGCAGCTTGGCAGGGCAGGGGGCGCACAATGAGCAGTTCTTC. This gives the protein CASSLAGQGAHNEQFF. The chain joins TRBV5-1 to TRBJ2-1, with TRBD1 matching over 8 bases. Germline V gene sequence: CDR1 SGHRS, CDR2 YFSETQ. V shed 0 bases and J 5 bases; nucleotides not matched to a gene: 7. This CDR3 is 16 amino acids long.

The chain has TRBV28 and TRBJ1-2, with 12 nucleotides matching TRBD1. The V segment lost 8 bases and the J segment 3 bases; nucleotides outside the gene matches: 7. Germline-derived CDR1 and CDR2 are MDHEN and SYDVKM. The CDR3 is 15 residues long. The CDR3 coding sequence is TGTGCCAGCTCACCGGGACAGGGGGCGCACTATGGCTACACCTTC. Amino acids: CASSPGQGAHYGYTF.

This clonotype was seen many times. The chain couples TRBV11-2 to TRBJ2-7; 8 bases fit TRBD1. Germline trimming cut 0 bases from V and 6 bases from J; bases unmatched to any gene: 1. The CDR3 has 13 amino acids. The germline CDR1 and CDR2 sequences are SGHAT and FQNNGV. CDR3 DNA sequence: TGTGCCAGCAGCTTAGACAGGGGGCTCGAGCAGTACTTC. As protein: CASSLDRGLEQYF.

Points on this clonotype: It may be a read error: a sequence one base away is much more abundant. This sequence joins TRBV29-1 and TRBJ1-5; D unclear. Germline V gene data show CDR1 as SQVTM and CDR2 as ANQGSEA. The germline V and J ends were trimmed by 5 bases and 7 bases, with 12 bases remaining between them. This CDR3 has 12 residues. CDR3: CSVRELGQPQHF. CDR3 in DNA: TGCAGCGTTAGAGAGTTAGGACAGCCCCAGCATTTT. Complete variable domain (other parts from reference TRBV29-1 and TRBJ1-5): SAVISQKPSRDICQRGTSLTIQCQVDSQVTMMFWYRQQPGQSLTLIATANQGSEATYESGFVIDKFPISRPNLTFSTLTVSNMSPEDSSIYLCSVRELGQPQHFGDGTRLSIL.

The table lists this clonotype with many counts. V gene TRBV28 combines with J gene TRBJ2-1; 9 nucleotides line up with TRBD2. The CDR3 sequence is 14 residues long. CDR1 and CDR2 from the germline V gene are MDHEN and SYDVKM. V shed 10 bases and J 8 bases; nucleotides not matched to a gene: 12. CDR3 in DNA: TGTGCCACAGGTGGGGCGGGAGGGCCCGATGAGCAGTTCTTC. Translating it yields CATGGAGGPDEQFF.

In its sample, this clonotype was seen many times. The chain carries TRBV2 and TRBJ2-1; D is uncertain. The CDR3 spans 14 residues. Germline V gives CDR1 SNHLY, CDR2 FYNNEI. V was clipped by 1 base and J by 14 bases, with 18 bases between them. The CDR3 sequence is CASSEGTTTPWEFF. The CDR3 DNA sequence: TGTGCCAGCAGTGAAGGAACCACGACGCCTTGGGAGTTCTTC.